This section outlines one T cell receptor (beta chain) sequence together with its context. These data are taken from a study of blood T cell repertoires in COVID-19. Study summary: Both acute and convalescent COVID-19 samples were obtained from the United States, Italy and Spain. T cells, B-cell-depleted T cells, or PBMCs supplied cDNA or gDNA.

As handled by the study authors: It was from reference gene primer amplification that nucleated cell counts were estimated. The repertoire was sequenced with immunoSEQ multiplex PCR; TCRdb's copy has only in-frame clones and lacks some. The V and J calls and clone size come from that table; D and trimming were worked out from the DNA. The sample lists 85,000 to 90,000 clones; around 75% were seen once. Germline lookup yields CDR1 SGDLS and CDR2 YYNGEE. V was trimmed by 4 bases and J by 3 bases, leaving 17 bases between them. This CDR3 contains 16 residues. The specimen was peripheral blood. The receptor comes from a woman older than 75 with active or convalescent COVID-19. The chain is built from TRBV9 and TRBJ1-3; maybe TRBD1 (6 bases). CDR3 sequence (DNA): TGTGCCAGCAGCCCCACAGGACAGCTTCGTGGAAACACCATATATTTT. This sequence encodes CASSPTGQLRGNTIYF. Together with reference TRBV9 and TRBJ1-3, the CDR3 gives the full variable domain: DSGVTQTPKHLITATGQRVTLRCSPRSGDLSVYWYQQSLDQGLQFLIQYYNGEERAKGNILERFSAQQFPDLHSELNLSSLELGDSALYFCASSPTGQLRGNTIYFGEGSWLTVV.